The subject of this entry is one TCR beta chain. This sample stems from a study of blood T cell repertoires in COVID-19. V was pared by 8 bases and J by 6 bases, with 20 bases between. Per the germline V gene, CDR1 is MDHEN and CDR2 is SYDVKM. The CDR3 covers 14 residues. TCRdb's copy holds only in-frame clones and misses some; the assay was immunoSEQ multiplex PCR. The sample yields roughly 250,000 clones, roughly 80% seen once. The receptor's source is a person aged 70 to 79 with COVID-19, enrolled during active disease. The chain links TRBV28 to TRBJ2-7; possible D gene TRBD2, 6 bases. The sequenced sample was peripheral blood. Here the CDR3 reads CASVVGGSLGEQYF. The CDR3 DNA sequence: TGTGCCAGCGTAGTGGGGGGATCCCTTGGCGAGCAGTACTTC.